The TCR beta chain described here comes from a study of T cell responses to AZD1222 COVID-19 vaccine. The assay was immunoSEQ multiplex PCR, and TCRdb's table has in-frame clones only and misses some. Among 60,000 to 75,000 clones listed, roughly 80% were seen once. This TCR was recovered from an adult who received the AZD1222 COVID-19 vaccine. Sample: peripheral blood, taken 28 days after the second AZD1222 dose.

CDR3 loop: CASRGTASYGYTF. The CDR3 DNA follows: TGTGCCAGCAGGGGGACAGCTTCCTACGGCTACACCTTC. The chain carries TRBV28 and TRBJ1-2; TRBD1 agrees at 7 bases. The CDR3 length is 13 residues. Germline V lookup: CDR1 MDHEN, CDR2 SYDVKM. V lost 6 bases to trimming and J lost 8 bases; unmatched junction nucleotides: 9.